The clone carrying this T cell receptor (beta chain) came up once. Its target is unknown. Assay used: immunoSEQ multiplex PCR; TCRdb lists only in-frame clones, some missing. The table shows approximately 70,000 clones, with around 85% occurring only once. Looked up from germline, CDR1 is SGHRS and CDR2 is YFSETQ. The CDR3 is made up of 16 amino acids. J gave up 5 bases and V 0 bases, and 8 bases lay outside the gene matches. The data were taken from a study of OX40 agonist ivuxolimab in advanced cancers. On the study more broadly: Ivuxolimab, an antibody acting as an agonist of OX40 (CD134), was used to treat patients. 40% to 50% of patients had received prior checkpoint inhibitor therapy.

Study-wide points: Mean expanded clone counts were higher in CD8+ than CD4+ T cells.

This TCR was sampled from an adult with an advanced solid tumor such as melanoma, head and neck, liver or kidney cancer. This material consisted of CD4+ or CD8+ T cells sorted from blood, taken in a trial of the OX40 agonist ivuxolimab. This chain uses TRBV5-1 with TRBJ2-1, with TRBD2 matching 7 bases. The DNA for the CDR3 is TGCGCCAGCAGCTTGGCGGCTAGCGGAGCCAACAATGAGCAGTTCTTC. This translates into CASSLAASGANNEQFF.